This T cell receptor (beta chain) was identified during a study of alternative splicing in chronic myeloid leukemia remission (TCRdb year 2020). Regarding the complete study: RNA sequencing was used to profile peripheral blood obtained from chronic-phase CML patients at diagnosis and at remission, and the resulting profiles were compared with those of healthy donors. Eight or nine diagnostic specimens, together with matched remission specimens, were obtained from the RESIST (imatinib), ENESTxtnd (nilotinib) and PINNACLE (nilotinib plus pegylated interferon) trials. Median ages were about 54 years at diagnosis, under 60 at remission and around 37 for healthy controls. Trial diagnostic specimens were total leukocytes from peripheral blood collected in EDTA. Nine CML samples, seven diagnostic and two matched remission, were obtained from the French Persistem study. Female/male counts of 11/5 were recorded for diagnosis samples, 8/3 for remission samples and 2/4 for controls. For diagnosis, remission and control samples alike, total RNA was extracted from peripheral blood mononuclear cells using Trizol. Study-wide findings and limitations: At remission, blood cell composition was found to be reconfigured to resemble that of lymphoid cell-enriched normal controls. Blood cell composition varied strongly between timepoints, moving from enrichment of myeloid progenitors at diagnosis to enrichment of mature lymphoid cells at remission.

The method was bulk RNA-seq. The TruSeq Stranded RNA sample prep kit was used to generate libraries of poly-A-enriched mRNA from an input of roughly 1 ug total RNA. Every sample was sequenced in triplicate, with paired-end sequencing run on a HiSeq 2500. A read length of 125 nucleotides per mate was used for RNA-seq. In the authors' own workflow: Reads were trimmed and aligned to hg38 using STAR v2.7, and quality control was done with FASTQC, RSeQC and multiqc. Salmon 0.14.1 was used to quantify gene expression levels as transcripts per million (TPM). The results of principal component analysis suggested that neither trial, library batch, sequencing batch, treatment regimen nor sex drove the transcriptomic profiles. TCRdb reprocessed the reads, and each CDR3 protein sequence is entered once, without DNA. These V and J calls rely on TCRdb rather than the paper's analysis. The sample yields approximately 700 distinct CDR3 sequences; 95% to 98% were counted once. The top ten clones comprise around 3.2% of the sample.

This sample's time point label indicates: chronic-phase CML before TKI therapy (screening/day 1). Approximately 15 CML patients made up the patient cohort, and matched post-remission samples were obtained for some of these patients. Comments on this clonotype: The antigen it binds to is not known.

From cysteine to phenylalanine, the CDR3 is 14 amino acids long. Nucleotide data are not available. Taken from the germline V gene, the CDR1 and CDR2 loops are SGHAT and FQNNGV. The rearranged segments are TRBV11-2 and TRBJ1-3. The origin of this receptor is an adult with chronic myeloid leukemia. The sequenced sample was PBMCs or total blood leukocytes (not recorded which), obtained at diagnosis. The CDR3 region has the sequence CASSLDRAGNTIYF.